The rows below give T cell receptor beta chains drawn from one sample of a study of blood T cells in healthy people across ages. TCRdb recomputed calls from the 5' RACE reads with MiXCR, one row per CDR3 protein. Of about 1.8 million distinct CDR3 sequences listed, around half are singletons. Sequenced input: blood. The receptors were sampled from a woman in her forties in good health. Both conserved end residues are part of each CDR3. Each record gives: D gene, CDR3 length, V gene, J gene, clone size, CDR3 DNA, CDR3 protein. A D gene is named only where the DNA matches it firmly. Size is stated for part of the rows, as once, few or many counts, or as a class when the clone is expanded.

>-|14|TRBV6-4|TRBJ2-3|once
TGTGCCAGCAGTGGCCTGGGAGGCGGAGATACGCAGTATTTT
CASSGLGGGDTQYF
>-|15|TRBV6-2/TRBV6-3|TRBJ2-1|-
TGTGCCAGCAGTCTAAACCCGGGACTCTACAATGAGCAGTTCTTC
CASSLNPGLYNEQFF
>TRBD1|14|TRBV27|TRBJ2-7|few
TGTGCCAGCAGTTTTCAGGGACAGGCCTACGAGCAGTACTTC
CASSFQGQAYEQYF
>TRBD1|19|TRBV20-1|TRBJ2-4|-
TGCAGTGCTCTTCCTGACACAGGGGAGAGGGGCGTAGCCAAAAACATTCAGTACTTC
CSALPDTGERGVAKNIQYF
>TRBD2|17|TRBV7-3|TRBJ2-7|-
TGTGCCAGCAGCTTAGGGGCTAGCGGGGGGTTCTACAATGAGCAGTACTTC
CASSLGASGGFYNEQYF
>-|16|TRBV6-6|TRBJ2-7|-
TGTGCCAGCAGTTACGACTCAGGCAGCTACTCCTACGAGCAGTACTTC
CASSYDSGSYSYEQYF
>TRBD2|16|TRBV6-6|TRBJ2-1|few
TGTGCCAGCAGACCCACTAGCGGGGGAAGGACAAATGAGCAGTTCTTC
CASRPTSGGRTNEQFF
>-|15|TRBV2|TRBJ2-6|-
TGTGCCAGCAGTGAAAACAGGGCTGGGGCCAACGTCCTGACTTTC
CASSENRAGANVLTF
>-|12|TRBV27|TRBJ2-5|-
TGTGCCAGCAGTGGGGCTAGAGGGACCCAGTACTTC
CASSGARGTQYF
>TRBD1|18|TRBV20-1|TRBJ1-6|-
TGCAGTGCCCGTCCCGGGACAGGGCCGTCATCCCAAAATTCACCCCTCCACTTT
CSARPGTGPSSQNSPLHF
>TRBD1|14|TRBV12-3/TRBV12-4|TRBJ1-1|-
TGTGCCAGCAGTCCCGGGACAGGGGGGTTTGAAGCTTTCTTT
CASSPGTGGFEAFF